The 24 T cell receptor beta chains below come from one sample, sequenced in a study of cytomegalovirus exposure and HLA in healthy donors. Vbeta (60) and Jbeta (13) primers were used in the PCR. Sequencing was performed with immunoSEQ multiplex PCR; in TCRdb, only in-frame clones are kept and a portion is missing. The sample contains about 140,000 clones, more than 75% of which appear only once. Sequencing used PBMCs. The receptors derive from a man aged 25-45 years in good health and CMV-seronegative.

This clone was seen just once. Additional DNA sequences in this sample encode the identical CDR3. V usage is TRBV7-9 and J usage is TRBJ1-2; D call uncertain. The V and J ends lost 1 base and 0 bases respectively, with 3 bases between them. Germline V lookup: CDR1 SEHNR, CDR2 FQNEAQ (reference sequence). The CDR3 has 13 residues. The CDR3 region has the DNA TGTGCCAGCAGCTTAGACTCTAACTATGGCTACACCTTC. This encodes CASSLDSNYGYTF.

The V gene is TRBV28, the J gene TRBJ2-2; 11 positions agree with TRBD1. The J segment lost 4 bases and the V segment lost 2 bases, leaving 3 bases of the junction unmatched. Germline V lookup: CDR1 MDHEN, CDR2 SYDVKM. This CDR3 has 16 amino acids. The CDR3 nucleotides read TGTGCCAGCAGTTTAGGGGGGACAGGGGGCACCGGGGAGCTGTTTTTT. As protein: CASSLGGTGGTGELFF.

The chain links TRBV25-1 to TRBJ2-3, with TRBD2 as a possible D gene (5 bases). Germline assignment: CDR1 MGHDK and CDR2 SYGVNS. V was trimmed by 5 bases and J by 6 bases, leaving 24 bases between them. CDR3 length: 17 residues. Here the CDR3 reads CASSPLLGARGRDTQYF. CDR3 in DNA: TGTGCCAGCAGTCCCCTGCTGGGAGCGAGAGGGCGGGATACGCAGTATTTT. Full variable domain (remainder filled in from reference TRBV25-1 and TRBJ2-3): EADIYQTPRYLVIGTGKKITLECSQTMGHDKMYWYQQDPGMELHLIHYSYGVNSTEKGDLSSESTVSRIRTEHFPLTLESARPSHTSQYLCASSPLLGARGRDTQYFGPGTRLTVL.

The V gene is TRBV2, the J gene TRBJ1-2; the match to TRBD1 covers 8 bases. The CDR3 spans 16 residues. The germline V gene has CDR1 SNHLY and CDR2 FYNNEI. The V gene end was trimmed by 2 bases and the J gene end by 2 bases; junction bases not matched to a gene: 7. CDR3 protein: CASSESRGLTNYGYTF. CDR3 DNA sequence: TGTGCCAGCAGTGAAAGCAGGGGGCTAACAAACTATGGCTACACCTTC.

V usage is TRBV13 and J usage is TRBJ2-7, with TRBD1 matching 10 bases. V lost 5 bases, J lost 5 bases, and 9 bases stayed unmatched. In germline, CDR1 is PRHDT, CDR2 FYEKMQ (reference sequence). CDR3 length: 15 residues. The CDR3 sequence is CASSLPGQGIHEQYF. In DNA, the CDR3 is TGTGCCAGCAGCCTTCCGGGACAGGGGATCCACGAGCAGTACTTC. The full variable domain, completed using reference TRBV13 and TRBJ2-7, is AAGVIQSPRHLIKEKRETATLKCYPIPRHDTVYWYQQGPGQDPQFLISFYEKMQSDKGSIPDRFSAQQFSDYHSELNMSSLELGDSALYFCASSLPGQGIHEQYFGPGTRLTVT.

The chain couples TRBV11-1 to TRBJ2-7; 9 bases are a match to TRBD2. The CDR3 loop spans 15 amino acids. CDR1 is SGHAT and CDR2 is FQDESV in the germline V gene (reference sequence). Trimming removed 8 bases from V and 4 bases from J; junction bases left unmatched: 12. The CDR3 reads CASSSLAGGPYEQYF. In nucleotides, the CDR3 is TGTGCCAGCTCTTCCCTGGCGGGAGGGCCTTACGAGCAGTACTTC.

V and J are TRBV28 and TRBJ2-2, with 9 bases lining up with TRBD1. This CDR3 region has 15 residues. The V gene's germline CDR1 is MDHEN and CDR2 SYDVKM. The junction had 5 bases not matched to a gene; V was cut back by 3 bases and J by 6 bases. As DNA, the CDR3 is TGTGCCAGCAGTTTCGGGGACAGGGAATCCGGGGAGCTGTTTTTT. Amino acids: CASSFGDRESGELFF.

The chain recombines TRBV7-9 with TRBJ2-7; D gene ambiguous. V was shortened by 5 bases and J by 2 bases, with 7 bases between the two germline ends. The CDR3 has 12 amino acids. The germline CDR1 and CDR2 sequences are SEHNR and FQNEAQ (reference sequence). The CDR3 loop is CASSPRAYEQYF. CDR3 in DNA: TGTGCCAGCAGCCCCCGGGCCTACGAGCAGTACTTC.

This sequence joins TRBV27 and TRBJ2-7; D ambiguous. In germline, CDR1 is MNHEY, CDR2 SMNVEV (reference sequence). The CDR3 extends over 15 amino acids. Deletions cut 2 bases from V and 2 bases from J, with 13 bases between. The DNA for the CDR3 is TGTGCCAGCAGTTTAACTTTGGGCACAACCTACGAGCAGTACTTC. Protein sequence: CASSLTLGTTYEQYF.

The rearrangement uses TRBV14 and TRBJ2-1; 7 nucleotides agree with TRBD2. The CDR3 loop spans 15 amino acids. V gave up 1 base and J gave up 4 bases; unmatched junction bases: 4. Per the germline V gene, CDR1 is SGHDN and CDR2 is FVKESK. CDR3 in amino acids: CASSQAGLIYNEQFF. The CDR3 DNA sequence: TGTGCCAGCAGCCAAGCGGGACTAATTTACAATGAGCAGTTCTTC.

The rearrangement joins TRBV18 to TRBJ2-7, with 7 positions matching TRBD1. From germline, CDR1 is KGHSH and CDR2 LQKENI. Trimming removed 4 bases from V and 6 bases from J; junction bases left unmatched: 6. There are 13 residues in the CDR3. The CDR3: CASSRETGSEQYF. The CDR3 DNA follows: TGTGCCAGCTCACGCGAGACAGGGTCCGAGCAGTACTTC.

This CDR3 reads CASTDSVNEQFF. The CDR3 DNA is TGTGCCAGCACGGACTCCGTCAATGAGCAGTTCTTC. The chain is built from TRBV28 and TRBJ2-1, with a possible D match to TRBD2 (5 bases). Germline V gene sequence: CDR1 MDHEN, CDR2 SYDVKM. The CDR3 is made up of 12 amino acids. V lost 7 bases and J 6 bases, leaving 10 bases between the germline ends. Looking up the rest from reference TRBV28 and TRBJ2-1 gives the full variable domain: DVKVTQSSRYLVKRTGEKVFLECVQDMDHENMFWYRQDPGLGLRLIYFSYDVKMKEKGDIPEGYSVSREKKERFSLILESASTNQTSMYLCASTDSVNEQFFGPGTRLTVL.

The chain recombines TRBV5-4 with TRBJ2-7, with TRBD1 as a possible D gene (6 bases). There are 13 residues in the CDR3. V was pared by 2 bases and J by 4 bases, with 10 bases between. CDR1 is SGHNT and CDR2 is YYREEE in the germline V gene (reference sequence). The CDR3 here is CASSLQGTYEQYF. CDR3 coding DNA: TGTGCCAGCAGCTTACAGGGAACTTACGAGCAGTACTTC.

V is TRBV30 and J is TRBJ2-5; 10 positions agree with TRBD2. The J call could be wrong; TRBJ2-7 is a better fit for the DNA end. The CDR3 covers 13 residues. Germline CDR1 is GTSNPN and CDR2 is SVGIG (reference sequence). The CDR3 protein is CAWSGLAGYEQYF. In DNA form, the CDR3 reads TGTGCCTGGAGTGGACTAGCGGGCTACGAGCAGTACTTC.

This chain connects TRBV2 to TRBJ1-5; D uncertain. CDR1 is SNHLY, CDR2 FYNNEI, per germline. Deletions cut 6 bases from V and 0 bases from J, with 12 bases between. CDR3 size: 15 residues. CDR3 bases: TGTGCCAGCAGCCCCACAGTAAATAGCAATCAGCCCCAGCATTTT. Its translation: CASSPTVNSNQPQHF.

CDR3 region: CASSLLDKYEQYF. The CDR3 DNA reads TGTGCCAGCAGCCTTCTGGACAAATACGAGCAGTACTTC. The rearrangement uses TRBV11-3 and TRBJ2-7, with D possibly matching TRBD1 (5 bases). The CDR3 is made up of 13 amino acids. V shed 5 bases and J shed 4 bases, with 12 bases lying between them. Germline V gene data show CDR1 as SGHNT and CDR2 as YENEEA.

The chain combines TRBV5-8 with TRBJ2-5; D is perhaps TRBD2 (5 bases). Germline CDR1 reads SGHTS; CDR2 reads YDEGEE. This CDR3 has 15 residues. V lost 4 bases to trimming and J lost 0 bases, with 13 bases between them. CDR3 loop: CASSPRRRYQETQYF. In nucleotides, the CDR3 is TGTGCCAGCAGCCCAAGGCGGAGGTACCAAGAGACCCAGTACTTC.

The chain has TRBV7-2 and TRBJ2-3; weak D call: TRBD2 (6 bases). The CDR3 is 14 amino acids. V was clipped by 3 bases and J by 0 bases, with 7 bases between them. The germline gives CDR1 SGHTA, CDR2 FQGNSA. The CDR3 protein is CASSLRGSTDTQYF. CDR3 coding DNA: TGTGCCAGCAGCTTGCGGGGAAGCACAGATACGCAGTATTTT. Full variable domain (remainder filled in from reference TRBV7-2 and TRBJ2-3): GAGVSQSPSNKVTEKGKDVELRCDPISGHTALYWYRQSLGQGLEFLIYFQGNSAPDKSGLPSDRFSAERTGGSVSTLTIQRTQQEDSAVYLCASSLRGSTDTQYFGPGTRLTVL.

The chain's CDR3 is CASKADYTGELFF. CDR3 nucleotide sequence: TGTGCCAGCAAAGCGGATTACACCGGGGAGCTGTTTTTT. The chain employs TRBV5-6 and TRBJ2-2; tentative D call: TRBD2 (5 bases). The CDR3 consists of 13 residues. V lost 6 bases and J lost 3, with 9 bases in between. Per germline, CDR1 SGHDT and CDR2 YYEEEE.

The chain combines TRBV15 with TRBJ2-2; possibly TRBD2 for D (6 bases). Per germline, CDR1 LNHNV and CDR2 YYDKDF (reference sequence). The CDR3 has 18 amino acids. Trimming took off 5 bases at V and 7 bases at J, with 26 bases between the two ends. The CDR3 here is CATSSDVPGVKGIGELFF. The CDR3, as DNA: TGTGCCACCAGCTCCGATGTGCCGGGAGTGAAGGGGATCGGGGAGCTGTTTTTT.

CDR3 DNA: TGTGCCAGCTCACTCATCCGGGCCGACAGGGGGCAAGAGACCCAGTACTTC. Its protein product is CASSLIRADRGQETQYF. The gene calls are TRBV18 and TRBJ2-5, with TRBD1 matching 9 bases. The V gene's germline CDR1 is KGHSH and CDR2 LQKENI. CDR3 length: 17 residues. J lost 2 bases, V lost 4 bases, and 11 bases had no gene match.

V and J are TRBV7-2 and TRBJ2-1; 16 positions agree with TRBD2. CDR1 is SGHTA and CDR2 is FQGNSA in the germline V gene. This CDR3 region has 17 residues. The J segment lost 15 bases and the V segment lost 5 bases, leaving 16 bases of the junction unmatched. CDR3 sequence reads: CASSPSPSGTSGRARFF. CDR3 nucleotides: TGTGCCAGCAGCCCCAGCCCATCCGGGACTAGCGGGAGGGCCAGGTTCTTC.

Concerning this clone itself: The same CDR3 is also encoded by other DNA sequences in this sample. CDR3 nucleotide sequence: TGTGCCAGCAGCCCGGGACAGAACACAGATACGCAGTATTTT. This sequence encodes CASSPGQNTDTQYF. This chain links TRBV27 with TRBJ2-3; 7 positions match TRBD1. The ends lost 6 bases at V and 2 bases at J; junction bases unmatched: 5. Looked up from germline, CDR1 is MNHEY and CDR2 is SMNVEV (reference sequence). The CDR3 length is 14 residues.

The CDR3 DNA sequence: TGTGCCAGCAGTTTTAGAGGACTAGGAACCTACGAGCAGTACTTC. Encoded protein: CASSFRGLGTYEQYF. The chain uses TRBV28 and TRBJ2-7; 7 bases align to TRBD2. Germline CDR1 is MDHEN and CDR2 is SYDVKM. CDR3 length: 15 amino acids. The V gene end was trimmed by 3 bases and the J gene end by 2 bases; junction bases not matched to a gene: 7. Full variable domain (outside the CDR3, taken from reference TRBV28 and TRBJ2-7): DVKVTQSSRYLVKRTGEKVFLECVQDMDHENMFWYRQDPGLGLRLIYFSYDVKMKEKGDIPEGYSVSREKKERFSLILESASTNQTSMYLCASSFRGLGTYEQYFGPGTRLTVT.